This T cell receptor beta chain stems from a study of OX40 agonist ivuxolimab in advanced cancers. Sequencing used immunoSEQ multiplex PCR; TCRdb keeps in-frame clones, though not all of them. The table records 65,000 to 90,000 clones, just under 90% of them present only once. Trimming at V came to 5 bases and at J to 7 bases, leaving 6 bases not matched to a gene. The CDR3 has 13 amino acids. Germline assignment: CDR1 SGHNT and CDR2 YYREEE (reference sequence). This clone was counted a few times. The sequences come from CD4+ or CD8+ T cells sorted from blood, collected in a trial of the OX40 agonist ivuxolimab. This sequence was found in an adult with an advanced solid tumor such as melanoma, head and neck, liver or kidney cancer. This chain links TRBV5-4 with TRBJ1-2; 9 bases line up with TRBD1. In DNA, the CDR3 is TGTGCCAGCAGGGACAGGGGTGGTAGTGGCTACACCTTC. It encodes CASRDRGGSGYTF.